These 31 T cell receptor beta chains were all obtained from the same sample, sequenced in a study of blood T cell repertoires in COVID-19. Using immunoSEQ multiplex PCR, the repertoire was profiled, and TCRdb retains in-frame clones only, with some absent. This sample carries about 71,000 clones, roughly 89% of them seen once, and the ten largest clones take less than 2.5%. Sequencing was carried out using peripheral blood. These receptors were obtained from a man aged 30 to 39 with acute or convalescent COVID-19.

The chain combines TRBV2 with TRBJ1-2, with D hard to call. The CDR3 is made up of 12 amino acids. Germline V gene data show CDR1 as SNHLY and CDR2 as FYNNEI. Trimming removed 4 bases at V and 10 bases at J, with 13 bases between. The DNA of the CDR3 is TGTGCCAGCAGTGTATCTGGGAGAATCTACACCTTC. Translated, it gives CASSVSGRIYTF.

This clone is categorized as medium-sized. The chain carries TRBV28 and TRBJ2-7; 7 nucleotides match TRBD1. CDR3 length equals 14 residues. Germline-derived CDR1 and CDR2 are MDHEN and SYDVKM. Unmatched junction bases numbered 8, after V lost 7 bases and J lost 2 bases. For the CDR3, the DNA is TGTGCCAGCACCACAACCGGGACAGCCTACGAGCAGTACGTC. Translating gives CASTTTGTAYEQYV.

This clone was observed a handful of times. This sequence joins TRBV7-8 and TRBJ1-2, with D uncertain. Trimming took 2 bases from V and 0 from J, leaving 10 bases between them. Germline CDR1 reads SGHVS; CDR2 reads FQNEAQ. The CDR3 sequence is 15 residues long. The CDR3 DNA reads TGTGCCAGCAGCTTAAAAACAGACACTAACTATGGCTACACCTTC. Translation: CASSLKTDTNYGYTF.

This clone was seen a handful of times. This chain uses TRBV19 with TRBJ1-1, with D tentatively TRBD1 (6 bases). Germline V CDR1 and CDR2: LNHDA, SQIVND (reference sequence). The CDR3 sequence is 13 residues long. Trimming removed 4 bases from V and 6 bases from J, with 12 bases in between. The CDR3 DNA reads TGTGCCAGTAGTAAGAACAGGGATTCTGAAGCTTTCTTT. Translated, it gives CASSKNRDSEAFF.

On this clone: Other DNA variants within this sample encode the same CDR3. The chain combines TRBV5-1 with TRBJ1-5; no reliable D call. Germline lookup yields CDR1 SGHRS and CDR2 YFSETQ. V was shortened by 0 bases and J by 2 bases, with 9 bases between the two germline ends. The CDR3 totals 15 residues. Here the CDR3 reads CASSLDGAGNQPQHF. In DNA form, the CDR3 reads TGCGCCAGCAGCTTGGACGGAGCGGGCAATCAGCCCCAGCATTTT.

The chain is built from TRBV4-2 and TRBJ1-2; D is undetermined. V was pared by 0 bases and J by 8 bases, with 13 bases between. Germline-derived CDR1 and CDR2 are LGHNA and YNFKEQ. This CDR3 contains 14 residues. The CDR3 spells CASSQDPGNVGYTF. The CDR3 coding sequence is TGTGCCAGCAGCCAAGATCCGGGGAATGTGGGCTACACCTTC.

V is TRBV2 and J is TRBJ2-4; 7 bases match TRBD1. Germline lookup yields CDR1 SNHLY and CDR2 FYNNEI. V lost 8 bases and J lost 6; bases outside the gene matches: 10. The CDR3 runs 14 residues. CDR3 sequence: CASDETGAGNIQYF. In DNA form, the CDR3 reads TGTGCCAGCGACGAAACAGGGGCTGGAAACATTCAGTACTTC.

The rearrangement links TRBV4-1 to TRBJ2-7, with D uncertain. V was trimmed by 3 bases and J by 0 bases, leaving 9 bases between them. CDR1 is MGHRA, CDR2 YSYEKL, per germline. CDR3 length: 14 amino acids. This CDR3 is CASSQLLVSYEQYF. CDR3 nucleotide sequence: TGCGCCAGCAGCCAGCTTCTAGTCTCCTACGAGCAGTACTTC.

The rearrangement uses TRBV4-1 and TRBJ1-5, with D perhaps matching TRBD1 (5 bases). The CDR3 has 15 amino acids. Germline V gives CDR1 MGHRA, CDR2 YSYEKL. V shed 0 bases and J shed 5 bases, with 11 bases lying between them. The chain's CDR3 is CASSQDAGSDQPQHF. As DNA, the CDR3 is TGCGCCAGCAGCCAAGATGCAGGGTCAGATCAGCCCCAGCATTTT.

J is TRBJ1-6 and V is TRBV18, with 8 bases aligning to TRBD1. V lost 3 bases to trimming and J lost 7 bases; unmatched junction nucleotides: 8. The CDR3 is 16 amino acids. The germline gives CDR1 KGHSH, CDR2 LQKENI. The CDR3 spells CASSPVGQGLNSPLHF. The CDR3, as DNA: TGTGCCAGCTCACCCGTAGGACAGGGCCTCAATTCACCCCTCCACTTT.

This sequence joins TRBV3-1 (or the pseudogene TRBV3-2) and TRBJ2-7, with D perhaps TRBD2 (8 bases). Germline assignment: CDR1 LGHDT and CDR2 YNNKEL (reference sequence). V dropped 4 bases and J dropped 7 bases, with 14 bases sitting between them. The CDR3 contains 13 residues. The chain's CDR3 is CASSLGQRGEQYV. The CDR3 DNA reads as TGTGCCAGCAGCCTGGGACAGCGGGGGGAGCAGTACGTC.

This chain joins TRBV10-3 and TRBJ1-2; possibly TRBD1 for D (6 bases). V dropped 10 bases and J dropped 6 bases, with 21 bases sitting between them. Germline CDR1 ENHRY, CDR2 SYGVKD. This CDR3 has 14 amino acids. The CDR3 nucleotides are TGTGCCACCTGGCGGGGGGGCGTTTTCGATGGCTACACCTTC. This sequence encodes CATWRGGVFDGYTF.

The genes are TRBV9 and TRBJ1-2; TRBD1 aligns across 8 bases. Germline assignment: CDR1 SGDLS and CDR2 YYNGEE. The CDR3 runs 13 residues. V was clipped by 4 bases and J by 7 bases; unmatched bases: 6. The CDR3 DNA sequence: TGTGCCAGCAGCCTCACAGGGGGGGTTGGCTACACCTTC. Translated: CASSLTGGVGYTF. The complete variable domain, with remaining parts taken from reference TRBV9 and TRBJ1-2, reads DSGVTQTPKHLITATGQRVTLRCSPRSGDLSVYWYQQSLDQGLQFLIQYYNGEERAKGNILERFSAQQFPDLHSELNLSSLELGDSALYFCASSLTGGVGYTFGSGTRLTVV.

The chain has TRBV5-6 and TRBJ2-5, with D possibly matching TRBD1 (6 bases). V dropped 1 base and J dropped 2 bases, with 6 bases sitting between them. The CDR3 sequence is 13 residues long. Germline assignment: CDR1 SGHDT and CDR2 YYEEEE. In DNA form, the CDR3 reads TGTGCCAGCAGCTTGAGGGGGCAAGAGACCCAGTACTTC. Translation: CASSLRGQETQYF.

This clone was detected once. The V call is TRBV18, the J call TRBJ1-3; the D gene is possibly TRBD1 (5 bases). With 1 base removed from V and 0 bases from J, the gap between germline ends came to 13 bases. The CDR3 consists of 17 residues. Germline CDR1 reads KGHSH; CDR2 reads LQKENI. The CDR3 is CASSPLVRVVSGNTIYF. CDR3 nucleotide sequence: TGTGCCAGCTCACCACTAGTCAGGGTCGTCTCTGGAAACACCATATATTTT.

This rearrangement joins TRBV28 to TRBJ2-3; no clear D gene. Between the trimmed V and J ends, which lost 5 bases and 2 bases, there was a span of 8 bases. The germline V gene encodes CDR1 MDHEN and CDR2 SYDVKM. The CDR3 has 13 amino acids. The CDR3 nucleotides are TGTGCCAGCAGTACCACCTACACAGATACGCAGTATTTT. It encodes CASSTTYTDTQYF.

The CDR3 sequence is CASSIHNTDTQYF. CDR3 nucleotide sequence: TGTGCCAGCAGTATACACAACACAGATACGCAGTATTTT. The rearrangement links TRBV12-3 or TRBV12-4 to TRBJ2-3, with D unclear. CDR3 length: 13 residues. V was pared by 5 bases and J by 2 bases, with 8 bases between.

V gene TRBV19 combines with J gene TRBJ2-1; a weak D match, TRBD1 (6 bases). Germline loops: CDR1 LNHDA, CDR2 SQIVND (reference sequence). V was pared by 4 bases and J by 10 bases, with 11 bases between. The CDR3 spans 12 residues. CDR3 sequence: CASSTQGEEQFF. For the CDR3, the DNA is TGTGCCAGTAGTACACAGGGAGAAGAGCAGTTCTTC. The variable domain in full, completed from reference TRBV19 and TRBJ2-1, reads DGGITQSPKYLFRKEGQNVTLSCEQNLNHDAMYWYRQDPGQGLRLIYYSQIVNDFQKGDIAEGYSVSREKKESFPLTVTSAQKNPTAFYLCASSTQGEEQFFGPGTRLTVL.

This clone came up a few times. The rearrangement joins TRBV6-5 to TRBJ1-1, with 10 nucleotides matching TRBD1. Looked up from germline, CDR1 is MNHEY and CDR2 is SVGAGI. The V and J ends lost 0 bases and 5 bases, in that order; junction bases with no gene match: 3. The CDR3 has 15 amino acids. CDR3 amino acids: CASSYSTGGGTEAFF. CDR3 coding DNA: TGTGCCAGCAGTTACTCGACAGGGGGCGGGACTGAAGCTTTCTTT.

The chain is built from TRBV15 and TRBJ1-5; D not resolved. V was shortened by 8 bases and J by 0 bases, with 8 bases between the two germline ends. CDR3 length: 13 residues. The germline V gene has CDR1 LNHNV and CDR2 YYDKDF (reference sequence). The CDR3 DNA is TGTGCCACCCGAGGCGATAGCAATCAGCCCCAGCATTTT. Its translation: CATRGDSNQPQHF.

V gene TRBV5-1 combines with J gene TRBJ1-2; 7 bases are shared with TRBD1. There are 12 residues in the CDR3. Germline V gene lookup returns CDR1 SGHRS and CDR2 YFSETQ. J gave up 8 bases and V 2 bases, and 3 bases lay outside the gene matches. For the CDR3, the DNA is TGCGCCAGCAGCTTCCAGGGGGTAGGCTACACCTTC. Residues: CASSFQGVGYTF.

This sequence joins TRBV7-3 and TRBJ1-1; a weak D match, TRBD1 (5 bases). Germline V gene sequence: CDR1 SGHTA, CDR2 FQGTGA. Trimming took off 5 bases at V and 3 bases at J, with 10 bases between the two ends. The CDR3 loop spans 13 amino acids. The CDR3 region has the DNA TGTGCCAGCAGCCCAGACAGCTACACTGAAGCTTTCTTT. Residues: CASSPDSYTEAFF.

The CDR3 region has the DNA TGTGCCAGCAGCTTTTCCGGGACAGCCTCTGGAAACACCATATATTTT. The encoded protein is CASSFSGTASGNTIYF. The rearrangement uses TRBV7-2 and TRBJ1-3; TRBD1 matches 7 bases. V lost 3 bases, J lost 0 bases, and 5 bases stayed unmatched. Germline values: CDR1 SGHTA, CDR2 FQGNSA. This CDR3 has 16 amino acids.

V and J are TRBV11-2 and TRBJ2-1; TRBD2 aligns across 10 bases. Germline V gene lookup returns CDR1 SGHAT and CDR2 FQNNGV. V shed 3 bases and J 5 bases; nucleotides not matched to a gene: 7. This CDR3 is built from 16 residues. The chain's CDR3 is CASSFGTSVYDNEQFF. The CDR3 DNA follows: TGTGCCAGCAGCTTCGGGACTAGCGTTTACGACAATGAGCAGTTCTTC.

The chain combines TRBV5-1 with TRBJ1-4; possible D gene TRBD1, 6 bases. Germline lookup yields CDR1 SGHRS and CDR2 YFSETQ. CDR3 length: 17 residues. The V end was cut by 1 base, the J end by 3 bases, with 16 bases between. Here the CDR3 reads CASSLTSSRGPNEKLFF. CDR3 coding DNA: TGCGCCAGCAGCTTGACCTCTTCGCGGGGGCCTAATGAAAAACTGTTTTTT. Full variable domain (remainder filled in from reference TRBV5-1 and TRBJ1-4): KAGVTQTPRYLIKTRGQQVTLSCSPISGHRSVSWYQQTPGQGLQFLFEYFSETQRNKGNFPGRFSGRQFSNSRSEMNVSTLELGDSALYLCASSLTSSRGPNEKLFFGSGTQLSVL.

The rearrangement links TRBV4-2 to TRBJ2-5; D may be TRBD2 (6 bases). The V end was cut by 1 base, the J end by 5 bases, with 14 bases between. The CDR3 has 15 amino acids. Looked up from germline, CDR1 is LGHNA and CDR2 is YNFKEQ. The CDR3 region is CASSQVGAGGETQYF. The CDR3 DNA follows: TGTGCCAGCAGCCAAGTGGGAGCGGGTGGGGAGACCCAGTACTTC.

V and J are TRBV27 and TRBJ1-1; D ambiguous. This CDR3 contains 13 residues. The germline V gene has CDR1 MNHEY and CDR2 SMNVEV (reference sequence). Trimming shortened V by 6 bases and J by 0 bases, and 8 bases separated the two germline ends. CDR3: CASSPRMNTEAFF. Here the CDR3 DNA reads TGTGCCAGCAGCCCGAGAATGAACACTGAAGCTTTCTTT.

CDR3 amino acids: CASSPRAPTEEQFF. CDR3 sequence (DNA): TGTGCCAGCAGTCCCCGCGCCCCGACTGAGGAGCAGTTCTTC. The chain joins TRBV27 to TRBJ2-1; D unresolved. Trimming left V 5 bases short and J 10 bases short, with 18 bases between. The CDR3 extends over 14 amino acids. The germline CDR1 and CDR2 sequences are MNHEY and SMNVEV (reference sequence).

The chain carries TRBV2 and TRBJ1-4; D is possibly TRBD1 (5 bases). CDR1 and CDR2 (germline): SNHLY, FYNNEI. V lost 5 bases and J 11 bases, leaving 12 bases between the germline ends. This CDR3 comprises 12 residues. The CDR3 protein is CASSPTTDKLFF. In nucleotides, the CDR3 is TGTGCCAGCAGTCCCACGACAGACAAACTGTTTTTT.

The CDR3 protein is CASSESGSNQPQHF. DNA of the CDR3: TGTGCCAGCAGTGAATCGGGTAGCAATCAGCCCCAGCATTTT. The chain links TRBV2 to TRBJ1-5, with D hard to call. Germline V lookup: CDR1 SNHLY, CDR2 FYNNEI. The V end was cut by 2 bases, the J end by 0 bases, with 5 bases between. The CDR3 runs to 14 residues. Full variable domain (rest looked up from reference TRBV2 and TRBJ1-5): EPEVTQTPSHQVTQMGQEVILRCVPISNHLYFYWYRQILGQKVEFLVSFYNNEISEKSEIFDDQFSVERPDGSNFTLKIRSTKLEDSAMYFCASSESGSNQPQHFGDGTRLSIL.

The gene calls are TRBV20-1 and TRBJ1-1; no clear D gene. Trimming took 3 bases from V and 8 from J, leaving 13 bases between them. This CDR3 spans 12 amino acids. Germline V lookup: CDR1 DFQATT, CDR2 SNEGSKA (reference sequence). CDR3 sequence: CSASGRTKEAFF. In nucleotides, the CDR3 is TGCAGTGCTAGTGGGCGGACTAAGGAAGCTTTCTTT.